Listed here are 26 T cell receptor beta chains from one sample, sequenced in a study of blood T cell repertoires in COVID-19. Clones were read by immunoSEQ multiplex PCR, and TCRdb kept only the in-frame ones, dropping some. Here the sample spans fewer than 250,000 clones, around four fifths being singletons. The sample was peripheral blood. These receptors were collected from a woman aged 60 to 75 with active or convalescent COVID-19.

V is TRBV9 and J is TRBJ1-2, with a possible D match to TRBD1 (5 bases). Trimming cost V 4 bases and J 1 base, with 17 bases left between them. This CDR3 is built from 16 residues. Germline V CDR1 and CDR2: SGDLS, YYNGEE. CDR3 sequence: CASSIGGTGNNYGYTF. For the CDR3, the DNA is TGTGCCAGCAGCATAGGTGGGACTGGGAATAACTATGGCTACACCTTC.

The J gene is TRBJ2-6, the V gene TRBV4-1; perhaps TRBD1 as D (7 bases). This CDR3 is 17 amino acids long. Between the trimmed V and J ends, which lost 1 base and 4 bases, there was a span of 14 bases. Germline-derived CDR1 and CDR2 are MGHRA and YSYEKL. CDR3 DNA: TGCGCCAGCAGCCAAGTGGAGGGGGCGGGGGGGGCCAACGTCCTGACTTTC. Encoded protein: CASSQVEGAGGANVLTF.

This chain uses TRBV5-1 with TRBJ2-6, with 9 bases identical to TRBD1. This CDR3 comprises 17 residues. The trim removed 7 bases at V and 0 bases at J, leaving 8 bases unmatched. The germline CDR1 and CDR2 sequences are SGHRS and YFSETQ. The DNA for the CDR3 is TGCGCCAGCTCCTTTGGACAGGGGACCTCTGGGGCCAACGTCCTGACTTTC. It specifies CASSFGQGTSGANVLTF.

The chain recombines TRBV29-1 with TRBJ2-1; no firm D call. The CDR3 extends over 16 amino acids. Per the germline V gene, CDR1 is SQVTM and CDR2 is ANQGSEA. Trimming removed 6 bases at V and 0 bases at J, with 18 bases between. CDR3 DNA: TGCAGCGTGAAAACCTGGGCCAGCAGCTCCTACAATGAGCAGTTCTTC. Its protein is CSVKTWASSSYNEQFF.

The chain couples TRBV6-5 to TRBJ1-6; maybe TRBD1 (6 bases). The CDR3 totals 16 residues. Trimming removed 2 bases at V and 2 bases at J, with 10 bases between. Looked up from germline, CDR1 is MNHEY and CDR2 is SVGAGI. The CDR3 coding sequence is TGTGCCAGCAGTTACCTCGGACAGCCCTATAATTCACCCCTCCACTTT. Translating gives CASSYLGQPYNSPLHF.

This clone was seen just once. The genes are TRBV28 and TRBJ2-5; 8 bases are a match to TRBD2. The germline V gene encodes CDR1 MDHEN and CDR2 SYDVKM. The CDR3 contains 16 residues. Trimming took 5 bases from V and 4 from J; bases not matched to a gene: 12. CDR3 coding DNA: TGTGCCAGCAGTCCGCACGCCGGGGGGGCCGGAGAGACCCAGTACTTC. Its translation is CASSPHAGGAGETQYF.

In DNA, the CDR3 is TGTGCCAGCAGTTTACTCAGGGCAGGCTCACCCCTCCACTTT. This codes for CASSLLRAGSPLHF. This sequence joins TRBV28 and TRBJ1-6; D perhaps matches TRBD1 (5 bases). This CDR3 comprises 14 residues. V was trimmed by 2 bases and J by 10 bases, leaving 12 bases between them. The germline V gene encodes CDR1 MDHEN and CDR2 SYDVKM.

This clone was picked up one time. The V and J genes are TRBV4-1 and TRBJ2-7, with D possibly matching TRBD2 (6 bases). The V end lost 2 bases, the J end lost 6 bases, and 11 bases lay between the germline ends. The CDR3 loop spans 13 amino acids. The germline V gene encodes CDR1 MGHRA and CDR2 YSYEKL. CDR3 nucleotides: TGCGCCAGCAGCCAACAGAGACTAGTCGAGCAGTACTTC. Its translation is CASSQQRLVEQYF.

This clone appeared once. One end of the junction fails to match germline, which may point to a read error. This chain joins TRBV6-2 or TRBV6-3 and TRBJ1-6; 9 positions match TRBD1. Germline CDR1 and CDR2: MNHEY and SVGEGT. This CDR3 is built from 19 residues. The CDR3 DNA reads as TGTGCCAGCAGTTACTGGCGCCCTAGACGGGACAGGGCCTTTTCAGCCCTCCACTTT. It codes for CASSYWRPRRDRAFSALHF.

This chain connects TRBV7-2 to TRBJ2-7, with a tentative D call TRBD2 (5 bases). V lost 1 base and J lost 2, with 12 bases in between. The CDR3 sequence is 15 residues long. In germline, CDR1 is SGHTA, CDR2 FQGNSA. The CDR3 is CASSLVGGSAYEQYV. Here the CDR3 DNA reads TGTGCCAGCAGCTTAGTTGGCGGGTCCGCCTACGAGCAGTACGTC.

CDR3 coding DNA: TGTGCCAGCAGCTTAGACCGGACAGGGTATCAAGAGACCCAGTACTTC. Its translation: CASSLDRTGYQETQYF. The chain has TRBV11-2 and TRBJ2-5, with 8 nucleotides matching TRBD1. V dropped 0 bases and J dropped 2; count of bases not matched to a gene: 5. CDR1 is SGHAT, CDR2 FQNNGV, per germline. CDR3 length: 16 amino acids.

The rearrangement joins TRBV19 to TRBJ2-7; the D gene is possibly TRBD2 (5 bases). The CDR3 runs to 15 residues. V was shortened by 3 bases and J by 0 bases, with 12 bases between the two germline ends. The germline CDR1 and CDR2 sequences are LNHDA and SQIVND (reference sequence). DNA for the CDR3: TGTGCCAGTAGTATTGACTGGCGGGCCTCCTACGAGCAGTACTTC. As protein: CASSIDWRASYEQYF.

The rearrangement uses TRBV19 and TRBJ2-3, with 9 nucleotides matching TRBD2. The germline V gene encodes CDR1 LNHDA and CDR2 SQIVND (reference sequence). V lost 3 bases and J lost 4; bases outside the gene matches: 2. The CDR3 totals 14 residues. The CDR3 loop reads CASSMPSGADTQYF. CDR3 DNA: TGTGCCAGTAGTATGCCTAGCGGGGCAGATACGCAGTATTTT.

The V and J genes are TRBV28 and TRBJ1-5; 8 nucleotides line up with TRBD1. CDR1 and CDR2 from the germline V gene are MDHEN and SYDVKM. V dropped 5 bases and J dropped 6; count of bases not matched to a gene: 9. The CDR3 contains 15 residues. In nucleotides, the CDR3 is TGTGCCAGCAGTCCACCTACAGGGGGGTTTCAGCCCCAGCATTTT. Amino acids: CASSPPTGGFQPQHF.

This clone has only a few counts. The chain carries TRBV11-2 and TRBJ2-1; 8 bases line up with TRBD2. Germline CDR1 is SGHAT and CDR2 is FQNNGV. V lost 0 bases and J lost 4; bases outside the gene matches: 8. The CDR3 runs to 17 residues. CDR3 amino acids: CASSLDGSSGSYNEQFF. CDR3 in DNA: TGTGCCAGCAGCTTAGATGGCTCGAGCGGGAGTTACAATGAGCAGTTCTTC.

This sequence joins TRBV19 and TRBJ2-2; D is unresolved. Germline V gene sequence: CDR1 LNHDA, CDR2 SQIVND (reference sequence). V lost 8 bases and J 6 bases, leaving 10 bases between the germline ends. The CDR3 is made up of 12 amino acids. As DNA, the CDR3 is TGTGCCAGTTGTGTATCGGCCGGGGAGCTGTTTTTT. Amino acid sequence: CASCVSAGELFF.

This clone was counted a single time. This chain connects TRBV6-5 to TRBJ1-1; unclear D gene. The V end lost 0 bases, the J end lost 5 bases, and 13 bases lay between the germline ends. This CDR3 region has 15 residues. Looked up from germline, CDR1 is MNHEY and CDR2 is SVGAGI. The CDR3 DNA sequence: TGTGCCAGCAGTTACTCGTTCAGGCCAAATACTGAAGCTTTCTTT. Translated, it gives CASSYSFRPNTEAFF.

In nucleotides, the CDR3 is TGTGCCAGCAGCCAAGATAGGGGGGGGGCTGCCAATGAGCAGTTCTTC. Protein product: CASSQDRGGAANEQFF. This chain uses TRBV3-1 (or the pseudogene TRBV3-2) with TRBJ2-1; tentatively, D is TRBD2 (7 bases). The V gene's germline CDR1 is LGHDT and CDR2 YNNKEL (reference sequence). The CDR3 covers 16 residues. V lost 0 bases and J lost 6, with 15 bases in between.

The chain joins TRBV10-1 to TRBJ2-5; possible D gene TRBD2, 6 bases. Germline V gene data show CDR1 as WNHNN and CDR2 as SYGVQD (reference sequence). With 3 bases removed from V and 4 bases from J, the gap between germline ends came to 18 bases. This CDR3 has 16 amino acids. The CDR3 here is CASSEGLGRGGETQYF. CDR3 nucleotide sequence: TGCGCCAGCAGTGAAGGACTTGGCCGGGGAGGAGAGACCCAGTACTTC.

The chain recombines TRBV10-3 with TRBJ2-7, with D maybe TRBD1 (5 bases). V was trimmed by 5 bases and J by 3 bases, leaving 5 bases between them. The CDR3 length is 11 residues. CDR1 and CDR2 (germline): ENHRY, SYGVKD. CDR3 residues: CAISQGYEQYV. In DNA form, the CDR3 reads TGTGCCATCAGTCAGGGCTACGAGCAGTACGTC.

This clone was seen just once. The chain uses TRBV19 and TRBJ2-3; unclear D gene. The CDR3 extends over 14 amino acids. Looked up from germline, CDR1 is LNHDA and CDR2 is SQIVND (reference sequence). The V and J ends lost 1 base and 7 bases respectively, with 12 bases between them. The CDR3 coding sequence is TGTGCCAGTAGTATAGGATCCCCGGGTAATACGCAGTATTTT. The encoded protein is CASSIGSPGNTQYF.

The rearrangement uses TRBV12-3 or TRBV12-4 and TRBJ1-4; D is undetermined. This CDR3 has 13 residues. The V end was cut by 3 bases, the J end by 8 bases, with 10 bases between. The CDR3 DNA sequence: TGTGCCAGCAGTTTTTCCAGGTCCGAAAAACTGTTTTTT. Translating it yields CASSFSRSEKLFF.

The chain recombines TRBV6-1 with TRBJ2-7; 8 nucleotides match TRBD1. V shed 0 bases and J 3 bases; nucleotides not matched to a gene: 7. The CDR3 spans 16 residues. Germline CDR1 is MNHNS and CDR2 is SASEGT. CDR3 region: CASSEATGQGVYEQYV. DNA of the CDR3: TGTGCCAGCAGTGAAGCGACCGGACAGGGAGTCTACGAGCAGTACGTC.

This chain links TRBV11-2 with TRBJ2-5; 7 positions agree with TRBD1. The CDR3 is made up of 15 amino acids. Trimming took 3 bases from V and 2 from J; bases not matched to a gene: 6. CDR1 is SGHAT and CDR2 is FQNNGV in the germline V gene. CDR3 in amino acids: CASSFGQGEQETQYF. CDR3 sequence (DNA): TGTGCCAGCAGCTTCGGGCAGGGGGAGCAAGAGACCCAGTACTTC.

This sequence joins TRBV29-1 and TRBJ1-1; D gene uncertain. Trimming shortened V by 6 bases and J by 0 bases, and 11 bases separated the two germline ends. CDR3 size: 13 residues. Germline lookup yields CDR1 SQVTM and CDR2 ANQGSEA. This chain's CDR3 is CSVNSPMNTEAFF. The CDR3 coding sequence is TGCAGCGTGAACTCGCCCATGAACACTGAAGCTTTCTTT.

The chain uses TRBV28 and TRBJ2-7; 12 bases are shared with TRBD2. The CDR3 contains 14 residues. The germline V gene has CDR1 MDHEN and CDR2 SYDVKM. V lost 6 bases, J lost 2 bases, and 2 bases stayed unmatched. The DNA of the CDR3 is TGTGCCAGCAGAGCTAGCGGGAGGGCCTACGAGCAGTACTTC. Translation: CASRASGRAYEQYF.